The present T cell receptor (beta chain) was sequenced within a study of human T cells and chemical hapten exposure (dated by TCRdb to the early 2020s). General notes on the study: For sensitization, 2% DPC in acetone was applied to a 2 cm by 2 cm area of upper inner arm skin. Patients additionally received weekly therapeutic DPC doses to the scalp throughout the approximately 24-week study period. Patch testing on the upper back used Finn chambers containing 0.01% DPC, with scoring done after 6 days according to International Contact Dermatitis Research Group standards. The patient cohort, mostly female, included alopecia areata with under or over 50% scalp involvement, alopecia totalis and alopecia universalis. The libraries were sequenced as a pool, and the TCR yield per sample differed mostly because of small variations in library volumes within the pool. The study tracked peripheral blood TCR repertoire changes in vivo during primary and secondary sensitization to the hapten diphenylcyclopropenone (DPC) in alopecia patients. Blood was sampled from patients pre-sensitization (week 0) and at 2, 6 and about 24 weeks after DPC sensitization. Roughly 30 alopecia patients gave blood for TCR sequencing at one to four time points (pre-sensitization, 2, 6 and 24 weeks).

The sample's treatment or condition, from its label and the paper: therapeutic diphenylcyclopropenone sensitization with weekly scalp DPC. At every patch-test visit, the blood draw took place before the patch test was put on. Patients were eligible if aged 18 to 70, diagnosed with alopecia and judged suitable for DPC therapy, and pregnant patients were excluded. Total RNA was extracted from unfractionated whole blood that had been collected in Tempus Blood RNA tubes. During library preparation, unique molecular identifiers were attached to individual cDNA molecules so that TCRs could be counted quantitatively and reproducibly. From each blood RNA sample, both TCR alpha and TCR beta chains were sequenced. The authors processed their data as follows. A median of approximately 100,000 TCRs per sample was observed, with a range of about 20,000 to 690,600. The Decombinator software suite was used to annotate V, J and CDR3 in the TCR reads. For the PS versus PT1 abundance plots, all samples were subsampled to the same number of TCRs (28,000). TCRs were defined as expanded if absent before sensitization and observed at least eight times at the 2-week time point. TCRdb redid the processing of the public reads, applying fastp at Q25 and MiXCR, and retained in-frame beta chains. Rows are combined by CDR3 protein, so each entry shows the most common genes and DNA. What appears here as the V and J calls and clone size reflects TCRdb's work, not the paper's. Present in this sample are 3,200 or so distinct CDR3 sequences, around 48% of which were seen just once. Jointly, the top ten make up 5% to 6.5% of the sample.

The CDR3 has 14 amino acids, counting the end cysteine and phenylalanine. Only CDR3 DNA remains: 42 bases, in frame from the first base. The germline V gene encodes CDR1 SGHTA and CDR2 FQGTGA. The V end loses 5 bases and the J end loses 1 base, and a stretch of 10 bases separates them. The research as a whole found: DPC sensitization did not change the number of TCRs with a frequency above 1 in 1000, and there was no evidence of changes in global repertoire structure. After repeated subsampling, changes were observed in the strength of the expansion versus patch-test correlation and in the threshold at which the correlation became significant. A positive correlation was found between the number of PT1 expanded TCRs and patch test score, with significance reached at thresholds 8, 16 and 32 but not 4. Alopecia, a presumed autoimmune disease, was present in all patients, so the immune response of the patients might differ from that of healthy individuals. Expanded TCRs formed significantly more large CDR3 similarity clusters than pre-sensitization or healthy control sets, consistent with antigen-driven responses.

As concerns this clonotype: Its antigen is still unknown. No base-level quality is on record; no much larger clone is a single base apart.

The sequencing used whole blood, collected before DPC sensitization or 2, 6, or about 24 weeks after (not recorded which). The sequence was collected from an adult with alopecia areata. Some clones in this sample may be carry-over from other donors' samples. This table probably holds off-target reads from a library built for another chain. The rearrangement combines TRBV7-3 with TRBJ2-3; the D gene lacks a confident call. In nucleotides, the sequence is TGTGCCAGCAGCCTCGCACGAGGCACAGATACGCAGTATTTT. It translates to CASSLARGTDTQYF.